This is a list of T cell receptor beta chains from one sample in a study of graft-versus-host responses after intestinal transplantation. No antigens are known for them. This table comes from immunoSEQ multiplex PCR, and its TCRdb copy is limited to in-frame clones, with some not included. In the table there are 85,000 to 100,000 clones, about 94% of which are singletons. The material sequenced was unstimulated CD4+ T cells sorted from spleen or lymph node cells, taken before intestinal transplant. The receptors shown here come from a human donor who received an intestinal transplant. Both conserved end residues are part of each CDR3. The D gene is left open where the match is weak. The size field is filled for only some rows; it gives once, few, many or a size class.

V	D	J	size	length	CDR3	DNA
TRBV6-1	.	TRBJ2-7	.	15	CASSVRDFSSYEQYF	TGTGCCAGCAGTGTCCGGGACTTTTCCTCCTACGAGCAGTACTTC
TRBV2	.	TRBJ1-2	.	16	CASSGKVGGESYGYTF	TGTGCCAGCAGTGGCAAGGTTGGGGGCGAGAGCTATGGCTACACCTTC
TRBV5-1	.	TRBJ2-2	once	14	CASRPQANTGELFF	TGCGCCAGCAGGCCTCAGGCAAACACCGGGGAGCTGTTTTTT
TRBV11-2	TRBD1	TRBJ1-2	.	18	CASSFPKLGQGVGYGYTF	TGTGCCAGCAGCTTTCCAAAACTGGGACAGGGGGTAGGGTATGGCTACACCTTC
TRBV5-5	.	TRBJ1-1	.	13	CASRATGGTEAFF	TGTGCCAGCAGGGCGACAGGTGGTACTGAAGCTTTCTTT
TRBV7-2	.	TRBJ1-1	.	14	CASSLGNTRTEAFF	TGTGCCAGCAGCTTAGGAAATACTAGGACTGAAGCTTTCTTT
TRBV6-1	.	TRBJ2-1	.	13	CASSFGVPNEQFF	TGTGCCAGCAGTTTCGGAGTTCCCAATGAGCAGTTCTTC
TRBV6-1	.	TRBJ1-2	.	17	CASSETARESLLYGYTF	TGTGCCAGCAGTGAGACCGCCCGGGAATCACTCCTCTATGGCTACACCTTC
TRBV5-1	TRBD2	TRBJ2-3	.	14	CASSLAAGTDTQYF	TGCGCCAGCAGCTTGGCAGCGGGAACAGATACGCAGTATTTT
TRBV7-3	TRBD1	TRBJ2-4	.	13	CASSPGQGNIQYF	TGTGCCAGCAGCCCTGGACAGGGAAACATTCAGTACTTC
TRBV7-3	TRBD2	TRBJ2-2	.	16	CASSSLAGGLAGELFF	TGTGCCAGCAGCTCACTAGCGGGGGGGCTAGCCGGGGAGCTGTTTTTT
TRBV2	TRBD2	TRBJ2-7	few	16	CATRGARGAYTYEQYF	TGTGCCACACGGGGGGCGCGGGGGGCTTATACCTACGAGCAGTACTTC
TRBV29-1	TRBD1	TRBJ2-1	.	13	CSVANRGIDEQFF	TGCAGCGTTGCGAACAGGGGGATCGATGAGCAGTTCTTC
TRBV5-6	.	TRBJ1-2	once	15	CASTEIGDNGYGYTF	TGTGCCAGCACCGAGATTGGCGACAATGGGTATGGCTACACCTTC
TRBV10-1	TRBD2	TRBJ2-1	.	16	CASSETSGSSYNEQFF	TGCGCCAGCAGTGAAACTAGCGGGAGCTCCTACAATGAGCAGTTCTTC
TRBV4-2	.	TRBJ2-3	.	11	CASSFENTQYF	TGTGCCAGCAGCTTCGAGAATACGCAGTATTTT
TRBV28	.	TRBJ2-3	.	16	CASSFLAGMSTDTQYF	TGTGCCAGCAGTTTTCTCGCGGGAATGAGCACAGATACGCAGTATTTT
TRBV2	.	TRBJ1-3	.	12	CASSPTETTIYF	TGTGCCAGCAGCCCTACCGAAACCACCATATATTTT
TRBV7-9	TRBD2	TRBJ2-2	.	17	CASSLPSGRAYSGELFF	TGTGCCAGCAGCTTACCTAGCGGGAGGGCCTATTCCGGGGAGCTGTTTTTT
TRBV4-1	TRBD1	TRBJ2-7	.	15	CASSWGQGASYEQYF	TGCGCCAGCAGCTGGGGACAGGGGGCTTCCTACGAGCAGTACTTC
TRBV11-2	.	TRBJ1-2	.	14	CASSLVPGPYGYTF	TGTGCCAGCAGCTTAGTTCCAGGCCCTTATGGCTACACCTTC
TRBV30	TRBD2	TRBJ2-5	.	15	CAWSGVAGSYETQYF	TGTGCCTGGAGTGGGGTAGCGGGAAGTTATGAGACCCAGTACTTC
TRBV18	TRBD1	TRBJ1-4	.	15	CASSLKQGANEKLFF	TGTGCCAGCTCACTAAAGCAGGGGGCTAATGAAAAACTGTTTTTT
TRBV14	.	TRBJ2-7	.	14	CASSHTGRTYEQYF	TGTGCCAGCAGCCACACAGGCCGAACCTACGAGCAGTACTTC
TRBV5-6	TRBD1	TRBJ1-2	.	16	CASSLEGTGILYGYTF	TGTGCCAGCAGCTTGGAGGGGACAGGGATACTCTATGGCTACACCTTC
TRBV11-2	.	TRBJ2-1	.	14	CASSFGVGGNEQFF	TGTGCCAGCAGCTTCGGGGTCGGAGGCAATGAGCAGTTCTTC
TRBV5-6	TRBD1	TRBJ1-6	.	14	CASSWTGGDSPLHF	TGTGCCAGCAGCTGGACAGGGGGCGATTCACCCCTCCACTTT
TRBV7-2	TRBD2	TRBJ2-3	.	17	CASSLPLTSGSTDTQYF	TGTGCCAGCAGCTTACCGTTGACTAGCGGGAGCACAGATACGCAGTATTTT
TRBV5-5	TRBD1	TRBJ2-2	once	14	CASTLTGYTGELFF	TGTGCCAGCACCTTGACAGGGTACACCGGGGAGCTGTTTTTT
TRBV30	.	TRBJ1-2	.	13	CAWGRVTNYGYTF	TGTGCCTGGGGGAGGGTCACTAACTATGGCTACACCTTC
TRBV5-1	TRBD2	TRBJ2-3	once	14	CASSFNSGRDTQYF	TGCGCCAGCAGCTTTAATAGCGGGCGAGATACGCAGTATTTT
TRBV10-3	.	TRBJ2-7	.	16	CAIRPSTQGKMYEQYF	TGTGCCATCAGGCCATCGACACAGGGAAAAATGTACGAGCAGTACTTC
TRBV11-2	.	TRBJ2-7	.	15	CASSFFGERTYEQYF	TGTGCCAGCAGCTTTTTTGGGGAGCGGACCTACGAGCAGTACTTC
TRBV6-5	.	TRBJ2-3	.	14	CASSYRSFTDTQYF	TGTGCCAGCAGTTACCGTAGCTTCACAGATACGCAGTATTTT
TRBV6-5	TRBD2	TRBJ2-1	once	15	CASSYRLAGRNEQFF	TGTGCCAGCAGTTACAGACTAGCGGGGCGCAATGAGCAGTTCTTC
TRBV30	.	TRBJ1-6	once	15	CAWSGGGAPNSPLHF	TGTGCCTGGAGTGGTGGGGGGGCCCCTAATTCACCCCTCCACTTT
TRBV19	TRBD1	TRBJ2-5	.	16	CASSLPGQGRQETQYF	TGTGCCAGTAGTCTGCCGGGACAGGGCCGTCAAGAGACCCAGTACTTC
TRBV27	TRBD2	TRBJ2-3	.	13	CASSFSGTDTQYF	TGTGCCAGCAGTTTTAGCGGGACAGATACGCAGTATTTT
TRBV7-2	TRBD2	TRBJ2-1	.	14	CASSSGLAGGEQFF	TGTGCCAGCAGCTCGGGACTAGCGGGGGGTGAGCAGTTCTTC
TRBV5-1	.	TRBJ1-6	.	16	CASSLLGAKYNSPLHF	TGCGCCAGCAGCTTGTTGGGGGCGAAATATAATTCACCCCTCCACTTT
TRBV9	.	TRBJ2-5	.	13	CASSVQGGETQYF	TGTGCCAGCAGCGTCCAGGGGGGAGAGACCCAGTACTTC
TRBV2	TRBD1	TRBJ2-7	.	15	CASSDGAGGPYEQYF	TGTGCCAGCAGTGATGGGGCAGGGGGCCCCTACGAGCAGTACTTC
TRBV29-1	TRBD2	TRBJ2-1	once	15	CSVAGLAGGYNEQFF	TGCAGCGTTGCCGGACTAGCGGGGGGCTACAATGAGCAGTTCTTC
TRBV30	TRBD1	TRBJ2-7	once	15	CAWTLRDRDYYEQYF	TGTGCCTGGACACTGCGGGACAGGGACTACTACGAGCAGTACTTC
TRBV2	TRBD2	TRBJ2-5	.	15	CASSDIGGAQETQYF	TGTGCCAGCAGTGATATCGGGGGGGCCCAAGAGACCCAGTACTTC
TRBV15	TRBD1	TRBJ1-2	once	15	CATSRGGQVLRGYTF	TGTGCCACCAGCAGAGGGGGACAGGTCTTACGGGGCTACACCTTC
TRBV6-5	TRBD2	TRBJ2-3	.	16	CASSYSWLAGQDTQYF	TGTGCCAGCAGTTACTCGTGGCTAGCGGGGCAAGATACGCAGTATTTT
TRBV5-1	TRBD1	TRBJ1-1	.	15	CASSTPDRGGTEAFF	TGCGCCAGCAGCACCCCGGACAGGGGCGGTACTGAAGCTTTCTTT
TRBV7-2	.	TRBJ1-2	.	15	CASSTFVDSSYGYTF	TGTGCCAGCAGCACCTTCGTTGACAGTAGCTATGGCTACACCTTC
TRBV6-1	.	TRBJ1-1	few	16	CASSAPAGNSKTEAFF	TGTGCCAGCAGTGCGCCTGCAGGGAACTCGAAGACTGAAGCTTTCTTT
TRBV6-5	TRBD1	TRBJ1-2	once	15	CASILTPGTGGGYTF	TGTGCCAGCATCCTTACACCCGGGACAGGAGGTGGCTACACCTTC
TRBV28	TRBD2	TRBJ2-6	.	21	CASSYHRDKTSGKAGANVLTF	TGTGCCAGCAGTTATCACCGCGATAAGACTAGCGGGAAGGCTGGGGCCAACGTCCTGACTTTC
TRBV9	.	TRBJ1-6	.	14	CASSRRQSHSPLHF	TGTGCCAGCAGCCGGCGACAGTCCCATTCACCCCTCCACTTT